This TCR beta chain was identified in a study of CD8+CD57+ T cells in acquired aplastic anemia. Study context: The study obtained an average of around 3.1 ug of DNA from sorted CD4+ and CD8+ cells.

Genomic DNA acted as the template from which TCR beta VDJ combination and CDR3 sequence profiling were carried out. MiXCR was run by TCRdb on the reads, yielding one entry per CDR3 protein. The table shows around 170,000 distinct CDR3 sequences, with around 45% occurring only once. Study results and limitations: Patients and controls were found to share over 25 CD8+ CDR3 sequences.

The germline CDR1 and CDR2 sequences are PRHDT and FYEKMQ (reference sequence). The CDR3 is 17 residues long. CD8+CD57+ cell expansion, shown by flow cytometry, had occurred in the patients selected for sequencing. Severe acquired aplastic anemia was the diagnosis recorded for all patients. About this clonotype itself: The antigen is unknown. At one of its ends the junction is not consistent with the germline gene, which may arise from a read error.

The chain uses TRBV13 and TRBJ2-7; TRBD2 aligns across 11 bases. The sequenced sample consisted of sorted CD4+, CD8+, or CD8+CD57+ T cells (not recorded which) from PBMCs. The clonotype was recovered from a human donor with aplastic anemia. The CDR3 reads CASSLGVLAGGSYEQYF. CDR3 bases: TGTGCCAGCAGTTTAGGAGTTTTAGCGGGAGGGTCCTACGAGCAGTACTTC. The full variable domain, its missing parts supplied by reference TRBV13 and TRBJ2-7, is AAGVIQSPRHLIKEKRETATLKCYPIPRHDTVYWYQQGPGQDPQFLISFYEKMQSDKGSIPDRFSAQQFSDYHSELNMSSLELGDSALYFCASSLGVLAGGSYEQYFGPGTRLTVT.